This TCR beta chain was recovered during a study of spatial heterogeneity in lung cancer. Whole-study context: Matched bulk RNA-seq gave a T cell module score that correlated strongly with tumor-region TCR transcript counts.

This clonotype was observed at least ten times. Antigen unknown. The time point is: sample taken at primary tumor resection. In each case, whole RNA from tumor, nontumor lung or frozen PBMC was sequenced unsorted. This CDR3 has 14 amino acids. Trimming took 4 bases from V and 9 from J, leaving 16 bases between them. The germline CDR1 and CDR2 sequences are MNHEY and SVGAGI. TCRdb ran MiXCR on the 5' RACE reads and lists one entry per CDR3 protein. The sample yields a few thousand distinct CDR3 sequences, around 3.9% seen once. General study findings and limits: Tumor mutation counts were tracked by expanded intratumoral alpha and beta TCR counts. Alpha and beta chain coverage of tumor T cells was estimated at about 7.4% and 14%, respectively.

The clonotype originates from a female donor with early-stage non-small cell lung cancer. This chain links TRBV6-5 with TRBJ1-5; D possibly corresponds to TRBD1 (5 bases). Sequenced material: lung tumor tissue, taken at surgery. The CDR3 coding sequence is TGTGCCAGCAGTTCCGGTGGGGGATCCGGGCCCCAGCATTTT. It translates to CASSSGGGSGPQHF.